This T cell receptor (beta chain) appears in the sequencing data of a study of T cell clonotyping in hematopoietic cell transplantation. About the research overall: Recipient samples before transplant were obtained post-cytoreduction.

Profiling relied on immunoSEQ multiplex PCR, and the TCRdb table lists in-frame clones only, not all of them. The sample consists of 49,000 or so clones, roughly 80% of them appearing once. The time point: recipient sample about 28 days before transplant, after cytoreduction. This CDR3 has 17 amino acids. In germline, CDR1 is ENHRY, CDR2 SYGVKD. V lost 3 bases and J lost 9, with 23 bases in between. Note on this clone: Its specificity is unknown.

Study-wide points: Pathologically expanded recipient clonotypes increased progressively from day 30 to day 180 as diversity fell. Few recipient clonotypes overlapped donors; over 97% were de novo at given depth.

The genes are TRBV10-3 and TRBJ2-2; D is possibly TRBD1 (5 bases). This receptor was taken from a man between 60 and 75 years old with myelodysplastic syndrome. Some clones in this sample may be carry-over from other donors' samples. The sample in question was peripheral blood mononuclear cells, obtained before stem cell transplant. This CDR3 is CAISEGSTARISWELFF. The CDR3, as DNA: TGTGCCATCAGTGAAGGGTCGACAGCCCGGATCTCGTGGGAGCTGTTTTTT.